This T cell receptor beta chain derives from a study of blood T cell repertoires in COVID-19. CDR3 length equals 11 residues. The V gene's germline CDR1 is SGHAT and CDR2 FQNNGV. Trimming pared 8 bases from V and 11 bases from J, leaving 15 bases between. Followed longitudinally, the Seattle patients had been enrolled during active infection. Authors' analysis steps: Amplification with reference gene primers provided the estimates of nucleated cell counts. The repertoire was sequenced with immunoSEQ multiplex PCR; TCRdb's copy has only in-frame clones and lacks some. V, J and clone size derive from that table, while D and trimming were established from the DNA sequence. The table has under 200,000 clones, around 81% seen once.

V gene TRBV11-2 combines with J gene TRBJ1-1; possibly TRBD1 for D (6 bases). The TCR comes from a woman older than 75 with COVID-19, enrolled during active disease. Sequenced material: peripheral blood. CDR3 region: CASATGTKAFF. The CDR3 bases are TGTGCCAGCGCAACCGGGACAAAGGCTTTCTTT.